What follows are 21 T cell receptor beta chains derived from one specimen sequenced in a study of blood T cell repertoires in COVID-19. This table comes from immunoSEQ multiplex PCR, and its TCRdb copy is limited to in-frame clones, with some not included. The table records a few hundred thousand clones, 75% to 90% of them present only once. What was sequenced was PBMCs or T cells enriched from blood (not recorded which). The source of these receptors is a woman aged 25-40 years who had been exposed to COVID-19.

This rearrangement joins TRBV6-5 to TRBJ1-3; TRBD1 agrees at 9 bases. The V and J ends lost 6 bases and 4 bases, in that order; junction bases with no gene match: 4. The germline gives CDR1 MNHEY, CDR2 SVGAGI. The CDR3 has 14 amino acids. The CDR3 DNA reads as TGTGCCAGCAGGAGGACAGGGGAAGGAAACACCATATATTTT. It codes for CASRRTGEGNTIYF.

This chain connects TRBV12-5 to TRBJ1-2, with D possibly matching TRBD1 (6 bases). V was cut by 0 bases and J by 6 bases, with 17 bases left in between. There are 16 residues in the CDR3. Germline V lookup: CDR1 LGHNT, CDR2 FRNRAP. The CDR3: CASGLVYPGVGNGYTF. CDR3 DNA: TGTGCTAGTGGTTTGGTATATCCAGGGGTAGGTAATGGCTACACCTTC.

V usage is TRBV7-3 and J usage is TRBJ2-1; D is unclear. V shed 5 bases and J shed 6 bases, with 11 bases lying between them. This CDR3 spans 13 amino acids. The germline gives CDR1 SGHTA, CDR2 FQGTGA. CDR3 nucleotide sequence: TGTGCCAGCAGCCCATCGCCGGGCAATGAGCAGTTCTTC. Protein sequence: CASSPSPGNEQFF.

The chain has TRBV5-1 and TRBJ2-2, with D perhaps matching TRBD2 (5 bases). Between the trimmed V and J ends, which lost 7 bases and 4 bases, there was a span of 11 bases. The CDR3 runs to 13 residues. Per the germline V gene, CDR1 is SGHRS and CDR2 is YFSETQ. The CDR3 loop is CASSSSFTGELFF. CDR3 coding DNA: TGCGCCAGCTCTTCTAGCTTCACCGGGGAGCTGTTTTTT. Combining the CDR3 with reference TRBV5-1 and TRBJ2-2 gives the whole variable domain KAGVTQTPRYLIKTRGQQVTLSCSPISGHRSVSWYQQTPGQGLQFLFEYFSETQRNKGNFPGRFSGRQFSNSRSEMNVSTLELGDSALYLCASSSSFTGELFFGEGSRLTVL.

This chain links TRBV5-1 with TRBJ2-5, with 11 bases lining up with TRBD1. V was pared by 3 bases and J by 1 base, with 5 bases of the junction left unmatched. The CDR3 consists of 16 residues. Germline CDR1 SGHRS, CDR2 YFSETQ. The CDR3 sequence: CASSWMGQGGQETQYF. DNA of the CDR3: TGCGCCAGCAGCTGGATGGGACAGGGGGGCCAAGAGACCCAGTACTTC. Full variable domain (missing parts from reference TRBV5-1 and TRBJ2-5): KAGVTQTPRYLIKTRGQQVTLSCSPISGHRSVSWYQQTPGQGLQFLFEYFSETQRNKGNFPGRFSGRQFSNSRSEMNVSTLELGDSALYLCASSWMGQGGQETQYFGPGTRLLVL.

The chain couples TRBV11-2 to TRBJ1-1; 9 bases align to TRBD1. Germline V CDR1 and CDR2: SGHAT, FQNNGV. The CDR3 is 18 residues long. J lost 0 bases, V lost 3 bases, and 11 bases had no gene match. The CDR3 is CASSFLRGQGSMNTEAFF. In DNA, the CDR3 is TGTGCCAGCAGCTTTTTAAGGGGACAGGGCTCAATGAACACTGAAGCTTTCTTT.

This clone showed up just a few times. The chain combines TRBV28 with TRBJ2-7; 9 bases line up with TRBD1. This CDR3 comprises 15 residues. V lost 2 bases, J lost 1 base, and 3 bases stayed unmatched. CDR1 and CDR2 (germline): MDHEN, SYDVKM. CDR3 region: CASSLGGTGSYEQYF. The CDR3 nucleotides are TGTGCCAGCAGTTTAGGGGGGACAGGGTCCTACGAGCAGTACTTC. Filled out from reference TRBV28 and TRBJ2-7, the complete variable domain reads DVKVTQSSRYLVKRTGEKVFLECVQDMDHENMFWYRQDPGLGLRLIYFSYDVKMKEKGDIPEGYSVSREKKERFSLILESASTNQTSMYLCASSLGGTGSYEQYFGPGTRLTVT.

CDR3: CASSRDRVDTEAFF. DNA for the CDR3: TGTGCCAGCAGCCGGGACAGGGTAGACACTGAAGCTTTCTTT. V gene TRBV27 combines with J gene TRBJ1-1; 9 bases map to TRBD1. This CDR3 region has 14 residues. V shed 6 bases, J shed 3 bases, and the junction held 5 bases outside the gene matches. The germline V gene has CDR1 MNHEY and CDR2 SMNVEV (reference sequence).

This chain connects TRBV7-9 to TRBJ1-5; TRBD1 is a possible D gene (6 bases). V lost 1 base and J lost 6, with 10 bases in between. This CDR3 comprises 14 residues. The V gene's germline CDR1 is SEHNR and CDR2 FQNEAQ (reference sequence). This CDR3 reads CASSLGAGVQPQHF. The CDR3 DNA reads TGTGCCAGCAGCTTAGGGGCAGGGGTTCAGCCCCAGCATTTT.

The chain uses TRBV4-1 and TRBJ2-3, with 9 bases that match TRBD2. Germline values: CDR1 MGHRA, CDR2 YSYEKL. Unmatched junction bases numbered 2, after V lost 1 base and J lost 3 bases. This CDR3 contains 15 residues. Here the CDR3 DNA reads TGCGCCAGCAGCCAAGGACTAGCGGCGACAGATACGCAGTATTTT. Its protein product is CASSQGLAATDTQYF.

The rearrangement joins TRBV29-1 to TRBJ1-1; unclear D gene. CDR3 length equals 13 residues. CDR1 is SQVTM, CDR2 ANQGSEA, per germline. V was clipped by 4 bases and J by 0 bases, with 9 bases between them. The CDR3: CSVATQMNTEAFF. The CDR3 region has the DNA TGCAGCGTTGCGACTCAGATGAACACTGAAGCTTTCTTT.

The chain combines TRBV24-1 with TRBJ2-2; D is unresolved. Germline V CDR1 and CDR2: KGHDR, SFDVKD. This CDR3 spans 12 amino acids. V lost 6 bases to trimming and J lost 5 bases, with 6 bases between them. CDR3 coding DNA: TGTGCCACCAGTCGAGCGACCGGGGAGCTGTTTTTT. Amino acids: CATSRATGELFF.

The chain carries TRBV5-1 and TRBJ2-3; D ambiguous. Trimming pared 5 bases from V and 4 bases from J, leaving 14 bases between. The germline CDR1 and CDR2 sequences are SGHRS and YFSETQ. The CDR3 length is 14 residues. The CDR3 DNA sequence: TGCGCCAGCAGAGGCGGTGGAGACGCAGATACGCAGTATTTT. This gives the protein CASRGGGDADTQYF.

The chain employs TRBV5-1 and TRBJ2-5, with TRBD2 identical over 13 bases. Germline assignment: CDR1 SGHRS and CDR2 YFSETQ. V shed 0 bases, J shed 1 base, and the junction held 6 bases outside the gene matches. The CDR3 totals 18 residues. The CDR3 region is CASSLGTSGGTSQETQYF. The CDR3 DNA sequence: TGCGCCAGCAGCTTGGGGACTAGCGGGGGCACCAGCCAAGAGACCCAGTACTTC.

CDR3 in amino acids: CASSVGAGWNYGYTF. CDR3 coding DNA: TGTGCCAGCAGCGTAGGGGCAGGGTGGAACTATGGCTACACCTTC. The V gene is TRBV9, the J gene TRBJ1-2; D might be TRBD1 (5 bases). This CDR3 region has 15 residues. V was shortened by 0 bases and J by 2 bases, with 11 bases between the two germline ends. CDR1 is SGDLS and CDR2 is YYNGEE in the germline V gene.

The chain employs TRBV2 and TRBJ2-5; D is unclear. The ends were cut back, 8 bases at V and 3 bases at J, with 13 bases in the middle. Per the germline V gene, CDR1 is SNHLY and CDR2 is FYNNEI. The CDR3 is 13 residues long. In DNA, the CDR3 is TGTGCCAGCGGGGAAGCGCGGAAAGAGACCCAGTACTTC. Amino acids: CASGEARKETQYF.

The chain employs TRBV5-1 and TRBJ2-5; D unclear. Germline values: CDR1 SGHRS, CDR2 YFSETQ. V shed 0 bases and J shed 5 bases, with 8 bases lying between them. There are 13 residues in the CDR3. The CDR3 DNA sequence: TGCGCCAGCAGCTTGGCCTCGGGTGAGACCCAGTACTTC. This gives the protein CASSLASGETQYF.

This clone was counted between two and nine times. The chain uses TRBV5-1 and TRBJ2-7; maybe TRBD2 (5 bases). V lost 0 bases and J 5 bases, leaving 15 bases between the germline ends. Germline CDR1 reads SGHRS; CDR2 reads YFSETQ. The length of the CDR3 is 15 residues. CDR3 in DNA: TGCGCCAGCAGCTTGGAACTAGGTCCGTACCACGAGCAGTACTTC. It translates to CASSLELGPYHEQYF.

V is TRBV10-3 and J is TRBJ2-1; maybe TRBD1 (5 bases). The germline V gene encodes CDR1 ENHRY and CDR2 SYGVKD. This CDR3 is 15 amino acids long. Between the trimmed V and J ends, which lost 0 bases and 5 bases, there was a span of 11 bases. CDR3 loop: CAISESIGVHNEQFF. DNA for the CDR3: TGTGCCATCAGTGAGTCCATAGGGGTTCACAATGAGCAGTTCTTC.

CDR3 loop: CASSPGATGNYGYTF. In nucleotides, the CDR3 is TGTGCCAGCAGCCCCGGCGCGACAGGGAACTATGGCTACACCTTC. The chain joins TRBV7-3 to TRBJ1-2; 7 nucleotides line up with TRBD1. Looked up from germline, CDR1 is SGHTA and CDR2 is FQGTGA. The CDR3 loop spans 15 amino acids. Trimming cost V 5 bases and J 2 bases; bases outside gene matches: 8.

V and J are TRBV2 and TRBJ1-2; 7 bases line up with TRBD1. Germline V gene lookup returns CDR1 SNHLY and CDR2 FYNNEI. This CDR3 contains 15 residues. J was trimmed by 2 bases and V by 6 bases; bases with no gene match: 9. CDR3 DNA sequence: TGTGCCAGCAGCGCGAACAGGGGAAGAAACTATGGCTACACCTTC. The encoded protein is CASSANRGRNYGYTF.